The 27 T cell receptor beta chains in this list originate from one sample, sequenced in a study of T cell responses to AZD1222 COVID-19 vaccine. The method was immunoSEQ multiplex PCR; TCRdb's version includes in-frame clones alone and lacks a portion of them. Here the sample spans over 65,000 clones, about 88% being singletons. Sequenced here: peripheral blood, sampled 28 days after the second AZD1222 dose. Receptor source: an adult who received the AZD1222 COVID-19 vaccine.

The V call is TRBV6-2 or TRBV6-3, the J call TRBJ1-1; no clear D gene. Per the germline V gene, CDR1 is MNHEY and CDR2 is SVGEGT. The V and J ends lost 0 bases and 0 bases respectively, with 2 bases between them. The CDR3 consists of 13 residues. CDR3 region: CASSYSVNTEAFF. As DNA, the CDR3 is TGTGCCAGCAGTTACTCTGTGAACACTGAAGCTTTCTTT.

The chain employs TRBV4-3 and TRBJ1-6, with 8 bases matching TRBD1. V dropped 1 base and J dropped 6; count of bases not matched to a gene: 8. The CDR3 is 17 residues long. CDR1 LGHNA and CDR2 YSLEER come from the germline V gene. The CDR3: CASSQVTGQGANSPLHF. The DNA of the CDR3 is TGCGCCAGCAGCCAAGTTACTGGGCAGGGGGCTAATTCACCCCTCCACTTT.

This chain links TRBV27 with TRBJ1-2, with TRBD1 as a possible D gene (5 bases). With 6 bases removed from V and 4 bases from J, the gap between germline ends came to 15 bases. Germline CDR1 reads MNHEY; CDR2 reads SMNVEV (reference sequence). CDR3 length: 14 amino acids. The CDR3 DNA reads TGTGCCAGCAGCCCGGGACCGATCCTCTATGGCTACACCTTC. Its translation is CASSPGPILYGYTF.

The chain is built from TRBV5-1 and TRBJ2-6; possibly TRBD2 for D (6 bases). This CDR3 is built from 18 residues. Trimming removed 0 bases from V and 0 bases from J, with 13 bases in between. The germline CDR1 and CDR2 sequences are SGHRS and YFSETQ. The CDR3 here is CASSLVPGAISGANVLTF. The CDR3 DNA is TGCGCCAGCAGCTTGGTTCCGGGAGCGATCTCTGGGGCCAACGTCCTGACTTTC.

This clone has a single count. The chain joins TRBV28 to TRBJ1-2; D remains unclear. Per germline, CDR1 MDHEN and CDR2 SYDVKM. Between the trimmed V and J ends, which lost 4 bases and 6 bases, there was a span of 6 bases. The CDR3 totals 11 residues. CDR3 sequence (DNA): TGTGCCAGCAGTTCCAGACATGGCTACACCTTC. As protein: CASSSRHGYTF.

The chain combines TRBV3-1 (or the pseudogene TRBV3-2) with TRBJ1-2; D may be TRBD1 (6 bases). The germline V and J ends were trimmed by 1 base and 7 bases, with 13 bases remaining between them. Looked up from germline, CDR1 is LGHDT and CDR2 is YNNKEL (reference sequence). The CDR3 length is 14 residues. In DNA, the CDR3 is TGTGCCAGCAGCCAAGTCGGGGGGGCGGGTGGCTACACCTTC. Residues: CASSQVGGAGGYTF.

This clone was seen more than once but under ten times. This chain links TRBV5-1 with TRBJ2-7; D gene unclear. Germline lookup yields CDR1 SGHRS and CDR2 YFSETQ. Deletions cut 3 bases from V and 4 bases from J, with 11 bases between. The CDR3 runs to 13 residues. In DNA, the CDR3 is TGCGCCAGCAGCTCGAACATCCCTTACGAGCAGTACTTC. Translated, it gives CASSSNIPYEQYF. The full variable domain, in which reference TRBV5-1 and TRBJ2-7 provide the parts outside the CDR3, is KAGVTQTPRYLIKTRGQQVTLSCSPISGHRSVSWYQQTPGQGLQFLFEYFSETQRNKGNFPGRFSGRQFSNSRSEMNVSTLELGDSALYLCASSSNIPYEQYFGPGTRLTVT.

This sequence joins TRBV29-1 and TRBJ2-3, with TRBD2 matching 14 bases. The CDR3 loop spans 19 amino acids. V shed 1 base and J 0 bases; nucleotides not matched to a gene: 9. The germline gives CDR1 SQVTM, CDR2 ANQGSEA. The CDR3 DNA is TGCAGCGTTGAAGGGGGGATCGGGACTAGCGGGAGCAGCACAGATACGCAGTATTTT. This gives the protein CSVEGGIGTSGSSTDTQYF.

The V call is TRBV2, the J call TRBJ1-5, with 8 bases that match TRBD1. From germline, CDR1 is SNHLY and CDR2 FYNNEI. This CDR3 has 16 amino acids. V gave up 6 bases and J gave up 4 bases; unmatched junction bases: 11. The CDR3 nucleotides are TGTGCCAGCAGGGCTGACAGGGGAGTAGGGAATCAGCCCCAGCATTTT. Residues: CASRADRGVGNQPQHF.

V usage is TRBV24-1 and J usage is TRBJ1-1, with D perhaps matching TRBD1 (6 bases). The V end lost 7 bases, the J end lost 1 base, and 9 bases lay between the germline ends. This CDR3 is built from 13 residues. Germline lookup yields CDR1 KGHDR and CDR2 SFDVKD. The CDR3 DNA reads TGTGCCACCAGAGCACAGGGGAACACTGAAGCTTTCTTT. It yields the protein CATRAQGNTEAFF.

This chain uses TRBV5-6 with TRBJ2-5; the D gene is possibly TRBD1 (5 bases). Per germline, CDR1 SGHDT and CDR2 YYEEEE. Trimming pared 1 base from V and 3 bases from J, leaving 10 bases between. The CDR3 contains 14 residues. Here the CDR3 DNA reads TGTGCCAGCAGCTTGCTCAGGGTGGAAGAGACCCAGTACTTC. Translation gives CASSLLRVEETQYF.

As concerns this clone: In the same sample, other DNA sequences code for this CDR3. V gene TRBV12-3 or TRBV12-4 combines with J gene TRBJ1-5; no reliable D call. The CDR3 loop spans 11 amino acids. Deletions cut 1 base from V and 6 bases from J, with 1 base between. The CDR3 coding sequence is TGTGCCAGCAGTTTAGGTCAGCCCCAGCATTTT. As protein: CASSLGQPQHF.

The rearrangement links TRBV4-1 to TRBJ2-2; D possibly uses TRBD1 or TRBD2 (6 bases each). Trimming took 4 bases from V and 0 from J, leaving 12 bases between them. CDR3 length equals 16 residues. Germline CDR1 reads MGHRA; CDR2 reads YSYEKL. The CDR3 DNA sequence: TGCGCCAGCAGCCCCTCGGGGGCGGCGAACACCGGGGAGCTGTTTTTT. Its translation: CASSPSGAANTGELFF.

This clone has only one observation. The rearrangement joins TRBV5-1 to TRBJ2-7; 8 positions agree with TRBD1. The CDR3 is 13 amino acids. From germline, CDR1 is SGHRS and CDR2 YFSETQ. Trimming took 2 bases from V and 6 from J; bases not matched to a gene: 4. DNA for the CDR3: TGCGCCAGCAGCTTCGGACAGGGCGGCGAGCAGTACTTC. Translating it yields CASSFGQGGEQYF.

The CDR3 bases are TGCGCCAGCAGCTTAGTAGTTGGGGGACAGCCCCAGCATTTT. Encoded protein: CASSLVVGGQPQHF. The chain couples TRBV5-1 to TRBJ1-5; TRBD1 is a possible D gene (5 bases). V was pared by 2 bases and J by 7 bases, with 13 bases between. Germline V gene sequence: CDR1 SGHRS, CDR2 YFSETQ. This CDR3 is built from 14 residues. The full variable domain, rest sourced from reference TRBV5-1 and TRBJ1-5, is KAGVTQTPRYLIKTRGQQVTLSCSPISGHRSVSWYQQTPGQGLQFLFEYFSETQRNKGNFPGRFSGRQFSNSRSEMNVSTLELGDSALYLCASSLVVGGQPQHFGDGTRLSIL.

J is TRBJ2-1 and V is TRBV7-9, with D possibly TRBD2 on 7 matching bases. The CDR3 contains 14 residues. The V gene's germline CDR1 is SEHNR and CDR2 FQNEAQ (reference sequence). Trimming pared 5 bases from V and 6 bases from J, leaving 14 bases between. For the CDR3, the DNA is TGTGCCAGCAGCCACCGGGGAGGGGGCAATGAGCAGTTCTTC. Its protein is CASSHRGGGNEQFF.

This chain joins TRBV7-2 and TRBJ2-5, with D perhaps TRBD2 (5 bases). V was cut by 2 bases and J by 3 bases, with 10 bases left in between. The CDR3 consists of 14 residues. Germline V lookup: CDR1 SGHTA, CDR2 FQGNSA. The CDR3 bases are TGTGCCAGCAGCTTATCCGGGATAGAAGAGACCCAGTACTTC. Its protein product is CASSLSGIEETQYF.

This chain's CDR3 is CASGRGGASGEQYF. The CDR3 nucleotides read TGTGCCAGCGGCCGCGGGGGGGCAAGTGGCGAGCAGTACTTC. This rearrangement joins TRBV6-5 to TRBJ2-7; 9 positions agree with TRBD2. The CDR3 runs to 14 residues. Germline CDR1 and CDR2: MNHEY and SVGAGI. The V and J ends lost 8 bases and 6 bases, in that order; junction bases with no gene match: 11.

The chain carries TRBV3-1 (or the pseudogene TRBV3-2) and TRBJ2-3; D perhaps matches TRBD2 (5 bases). CDR1 and CDR2 from the germline V gene are LGHDT and YNNKEL (reference sequence). V dropped 5 bases and J dropped 1 base, with 13 bases sitting between them. The CDR3 has 15 amino acids. CDR3 in DNA: TGTGCCAGCAGCTTCCAAGCGGTCGGCACAGATACGCAGTATTTT. Residues: CASSFQAVGTDTQYF.

The V call is TRBV28, the J call TRBJ1-5, with 12 bases lining up with TRBD1. This CDR3 region has 18 residues. V shed 2 bases, J shed 7 bases, and the junction held 12 bases outside the gene matches. Germline CDR1 MDHEN, CDR2 SYDVKM. CDR3 nucleotides: TGTGCCAGCAGTTTAAGGGGGACAGGGGGCATTCTAGTGCAGCCCCAGCATTTT. Its translation: CASSLRGTGGILVQPQHF.

V and J are TRBV3-1 (or the pseudogene TRBV3-2) and TRBJ1-5; D remains ambiguous. V was cut by 0 bases and J by 7 bases, with 7 bases left in between. The CDR3 spans 13 residues. Germline CDR1 LGHDT, CDR2 YNNKEL (reference sequence). CDR3 DNA: TGTGCCAGCAGCCAAGAGATGGGGCAGCCCCAGCATTTT. This sequence encodes CASSQEMGQPQHF.

This clone was detected a few times. The chain carries TRBV29-1 and TRBJ1-2; D is unclear. This CDR3 region has 12 residues. Per the germline V gene, CDR1 is SQVTM and CDR2 is ANQGSEA. Trimming cost V 8 bases and J 2 bases, with 12 bases left between them. This CDR3 reads CSLGSANYGYTF. Here the CDR3 DNA reads TGCAGCCTTGGGTCGGCCAACTATGGCTACACCTTC.

The V and J genes are TRBV2 and TRBJ2-4; 9 positions match TRBD1. The CDR3 spans 16 residues. Trimming removed 6 bases from V and 2 bases from J; junction bases left unmatched: 8. The germline CDR1 and CDR2 sequences are SNHLY and FYNNEI. In DNA form, the CDR3 reads TGTGCCAGCAGAGAAACCGGGACAGGGTCCAAAAACATTCAGTACTTC. It translates to CASRETGTGSKNIQYF.

This chain uses TRBV5-5 with TRBJ2-1, with TRBD1 matching 9 bases. Germline V gene data show CDR1 as SGHKS and CDR2 as YYEKEE (reference sequence). CDR3 length equals 15 residues. V lost 4 bases, J lost 2 bases, and 4 bases stayed unmatched. CDR3 loop: CASSRTGVAYNEQFF. The CDR3 DNA is TGTGCCAGCAGCCGGACAGGGGTAGCCTACAATGAGCAGTTCTTC.

The rearrangement uses TRBV19 and TRBJ1-1, with 8 bases fitting TRBD1. The CDR3 is 12 amino acids. After removal of 6 bases from V and 10 bases from J, the junction contained 7 bases not matched to a gene. CDR1 is LNHDA and CDR2 is SQIVND in the germline V gene (reference sequence). This CDR3 is CASSRRQGRAFF. As DNA, the CDR3 is TGTGCCAGTAGCCGACGACAGGGGCGAGCTTTCTTT. Full variable domain (rest looked up from reference TRBV19 and TRBJ1-1): DGGITQSPKYLFRKEGQNVTLSCEQNLNHDAMYWYRQDPGQGLRLIYYSQIVNDFQKGDIAEGYSVSREKKESFPLTVTSAQKNPTAFYLCASSRRQGRAFFGQGTRLTVV.

The rearrangement uses TRBV6-6 and TRBJ2-7; TRBD1 aligns across 8 bases. Losses at the gene ends were 2 bases for V and 5 bases for J; bases not matched to a gene: 2. The CDR3 covers 13 residues. From germline, CDR1 is MNHNY and CDR2 SVGAGI (reference sequence). The CDR3 coding sequence is TGTGCCAGCAGTTACCAGGACAGGGACGAGCAGTACTTC. Protein: CASSYQDRDEQYF.

V and J are TRBV27 and TRBJ1-1; 9 nucleotides match TRBD1. Germline V gives CDR1 MNHEY, CDR2 SMNVEV (reference sequence). The length of the CDR3 is 16 residues. V was pared by 1 base and J by 3 bases, with 6 bases of the junction left unmatched. CDR3 nucleotide sequence: TGTGCCAGCAGTTTATACCCGGGACAGGGTGACACTGAAGCTTTCTTT. This codes for CASSLYPGQGDTEAFF.